This T cell receptor beta chain came from a study of T cell changes during pregnancy in multiple sclerosis. TCRdb's copy holds only in-frame clones and misses some; the assay was immunoSEQ multiplex PCR. This sample carries 25,000 to 40,000 clones, 91% of them seen once, and the ten largest clones take around 3.9%. Source: CD8+ T cells from peripheral blood mononuclear cells, taken in the second trimester of pregnancy. The sequence was obtained from a female donor in good health, enrolled as a control in a pregnancy study.

CDR3 sequence (DNA): TGTGCCAGCAGCTTAGGGGCGAGCTCCTATAATTCACCCCTCCACTTT. This sequence encodes CASSLGASSYNSPLHF. The chain couples TRBV7-2 to TRBJ1-6; D gene unclear. The germline V gene has CDR1 SGHTA and CDR2 FQGNSA. The CDR3 consists of 16 residues. Trimming took 1 base from V and 0 from J, leaving 7 bases between them.